Listed here are 13 T cell receptor beta chains from one sample, sequenced in a study of T cells in tuberculosis. Some clones are missing from TCRdb's copy, which holds only in-frame ones; the method was immunoSEQ multiplex PCR. There are approximately 49,000 clones in the sample; around 96% occur only once, and about 1.5% lies in the top ten. Stated time point: new active TB diagnosis, blood taken before or within 7 days of starting treatment. The input for sequencing was PBMCs, taken at tuberculosis diagnosis. All receptors come from an adult with tuberculosis.

In DNA form, the CDR3 reads TGCAGCGTTGCGGACAGGTCCCTTTACGAGCAGTACTTC. Translating gives CSVADRSLYEQYF. J is TRBJ2-7 and V is TRBV29-1, with 7 bases lining up with TRBD1. Germline V gene sequence: CDR1 SQVTM, CDR2 ANQGSEA. The CDR3 is 13 residues long. V lost 4 bases, J lost 4 bases, and 7 bases stayed unmatched.

The V gene is TRBV15, the J gene TRBJ1-6; D unresolved. Trimming took 1 base from V and 7 from J, leaving 14 bases between them. The CDR3 loop spans 16 amino acids. Germline CDR1 and CDR2: LNHNV and YYDKDF (reference sequence). CDR3 DNA sequence: TGTGCCACCAGCAGAGTGCCCACTAGGGAAAATTCACCCCTCCACTTT. This translates into CATSRVPTRENSPLHF.

This clone was recorded only once. The chain links TRBV5-1 to TRBJ2-7; TRBD2 might be the D (5 bases). The CDR3 sequence is 14 residues long. Trimming cost V 1 base and J 2 bases, with 10 bases left between them. The germline V gene encodes CDR1 SGHRS and CDR2 YFSETQ. The CDR3 sequence: CASSLSTGTYEQYF. For the CDR3, the DNA is TGCGCCAGCAGCTTGTCCACCGGGACCTACGAGCAGTACTTC. Full variable domain (rest looked up from reference TRBV5-1 and TRBJ2-7): KAGVTQTPRYLIKTRGQQVTLSCSPISGHRSVSWYQQTPGQGLQFLFEYFSETQRNKGNFPGRFSGRQFSNSRSEMNVSTLELGDSALYLCASSLSTGTYEQYFGPGTRLTVT.

The V gene is TRBV7-5, the J gene TRBJ2-7; the table's TRBD2 call for D was not verified on the DNA. TRBV7-5 is a listed pseudogene. The CDR3 contains 16 residues. The CDR3 loop is CARSLMPLLGTYEQYF. The CDR3 DNA reads as TGTGCCAGAAGCTTAATGCCCCTCCTAGGAACCTACGAGCAGTACTTC.

This rearrangement joins TRBV5-5 to TRBJ2-7; possibly TRBD1 for D (5 bases). From germline, CDR1 is SGHKS and CDR2 YYEKEE (reference sequence). V was shortened by 0 bases and J by 3 bases, with 16 bases between the two germline ends. The CDR3 sequence is 16 residues long. CDR3 coding DNA: TGTGCCAGCAGCTTGGCCGTTGCAGGGATCCTCTACGAGCAGTACTTC. It is translated as CASSLAVAGILYEQYF. Using reference TRBV5-5 and TRBJ2-7 for the parts outside the CDR3, the full variable domain is DAGVTQSPTHLIKTRGQQVTLRCSPISGHKSVSWYQQVLGQGPQFIFQYYEKEERGRGNFPDRFSARQFPNYSSELNVNALLLGDSALYLCASSLAVAGILYEQYFGPGTRLTVT.

V and J are TRBV5-6 and TRBJ2-7, with D maybe TRBD1 (5 bases). This CDR3 region has 14 residues. CDR1 is SGHDT, CDR2 YYEEEE, per germline. The germline V and J ends were trimmed by 3 bases and 2 bases, with 12 bases remaining between them. In DNA form, the CDR3 reads TGTGCCAGCAGCTGGTCTACAGGCACCTACGAGCAGTACTTC. It yields the protein CASSWSTGTYEQYF.

V usage is TRBV27 and J usage is TRBJ1-4, with D perhaps matching TRBD1 (6 bases). This CDR3 spans 15 amino acids. Trimming shortened V by 3 bases and J by 3 bases, and 11 bases separated the two germline ends. Germline values: CDR1 MNHEY, CDR2 SMNVEV (reference sequence). The CDR3 region is CASSLVAGANEKLFF. The CDR3 region has the DNA TGTGCCAGCAGTTTGGTGGCAGGGGCTAATGAAAAACTGTTTTTT.

J is TRBJ2-1 and V is TRBV4-1; 7 nucleotides match TRBD2. CDR1 is MGHRA, CDR2 YSYEKL, per germline. Trimming at V came to 0 bases and at J to 4 bases, leaving 6 bases not matched to a gene. CDR3 length: 16 residues. The chain's CDR3 is CASSQDEPAGYNEQFF. CDR3 in DNA: TGCGCCAGCAGCCAAGACGAACCAGCGGGATACAATGAGCAGTTCTTC.

The V and J genes are TRBV7-4 and TRBJ1-4, with D hard to call. Deletions cut 5 bases from V and 6 bases from J, with 13 bases between. The CDR3 consists of 14 residues. The V gene's germline CDR1 is SGHVT and CDR2 SQSDAQ. The CDR3 sequence: CASSPTGGDEKLFF. Here the CDR3 DNA reads TGTGCCAGCAGCCCGACGGGTGGAGATGAAAAACTGTTTTTT.

The CDR3 here is CASSSNTGELFF. The CDR3 nucleotides are TGTGCCAGCAGCTCAAACACCGGGGAGCTGTTTTTT. This chain links TRBV11-3 with TRBJ2-2; no clear D. This CDR3 contains 12 residues. Germline assignment: CDR1 SGHNT and CDR2 YENEEA. The V end was cut by 4 bases, the J end by 2 bases, with 2 bases between.

The rearrangement joins TRBV5-8 to TRBJ2-7; D possibly corresponds to TRBD1 (6 bases). The germline V gene encodes CDR1 SGHTS and CDR2 YDEGEE. The CDR3 is made up of 15 amino acids. The V and J ends lost 5 bases and 2 bases respectively, with 17 bases between them. The DNA of the CDR3 is TGTGCCAGCAGGATAGACAGGCCGGCCCCCTACGAGCAGTACTTC. This gives the protein CASRIDRPAPYEQYF.

Written as DNA, the CDR3 is TGCAGCGCTACAGGGAATGTTGGGTATGGCTACACCTTC. Encoded protein: CSATGNVGYGYTF. V gene TRBV29-1 combines with J gene TRBJ1-2, with TRBD1 as a possible D gene (6 bases). Trimming shortened V by 7 bases and J by 5 bases, and 17 bases separated the two germline ends. The CDR3 totals 13 residues. The germline CDR1 and CDR2 sequences are SQVTM and ANQGSEA.

The J gene is TRBJ2-3, the V gene TRBV19, with D tentatively TRBD2 (5 bases). The germline CDR1 and CDR2 sequences are LNHDA and SQIVND (reference sequence). The CDR3 sequence is 18 residues long. The V and J ends lost 0 bases and 5 bases respectively, with 21 bases between them. CDR3: CASSIDEDGGSGGDTQYF. CDR3 sequence (DNA): TGTGCCAGTAGTATAGATGAAGATGGAGGAAGCGGTGGAGATACGCAGTATTTT.